Below are 27 T cell receptor beta chains sequenced from a single sample in a study of CXCR3-negative and CXCR3-positive naive CD8 T cells. General study results and limits: Higher TRB CDR3 hydrophobicity marked CXCR3-positive naive cells relative to CXCR3-negative naive cells.

Libraries of TRB cDNA were made by 5' RACE and carried UMIs. TCRdb re-called the 5' RACE reads and catalogs CDR3 proteins one per entry, DNA excluded. The sample's table shows some 150,000 distinct CDR3 sequences. Their antigens are not known. Sequences were obtained from naive CXCR3+ CD8+ T cells from blood. Subset noted: CD45RO-CCR7+CD27+CD95- naive CD8+ T cells expressing CXCR3 (TNR3+). These receptors all come from a human donor in good health. Some clones in this sample may be carry-over from other donors' samples.

The rearrangement uses TRBV29-1 and TRBJ2-3; the D gene TCRdb calls, TRBD1, cannot be checked with no DNA. Germline V lookup: CDR1 SQVTM, CDR2 ANQGSEA. This CDR3 spans 16 amino acids. CDR3 sequence: CSVEGLGGKDSDTQYF.

This chain joins TRBV28 and TRBJ2-7. The CDR3 covers 14 residues. Per the germline V gene, CDR1 is MDHEN and CDR2 is SYDVKM. CDR3 loop: CASTLESDSYEQYF.

This chain connects TRBV7-9 to TRBJ2-7. The CDR3 runs 12 residues. Germline V gene lookup returns CDR1 SEHNR and CDR2 FQNEAQ (reference sequence). The CDR3 region is CASSPQTYEQYF. Based on the CDR3 plus reference TRBV7-9 and TRBJ2-7, the full variable domain is DTGVSQNPRHKITKRGQNVTFRCDPISEHNRLYWYRQTLGQGPEFLTYFQNEAQLEKSRLLSDRFSAERPKGSFSTLEIQRTEQGDSAMYLCASSPQTYEQYFGPGTRLTVT.

The chain links TRBV5-1 to TRBJ2-7; the D call of TRBD1 rests on TCRdb alone, since no DNA is present to check it. The CDR3 extends over 15 amino acids. Germline V gives CDR1 SGHRS, CDR2 YFSETQ. The CDR3 loop is CASSLSKTGFYEQYF. Using reference TRBV5-1 and TRBJ2-7 for the parts outside the CDR3, the full variable domain is KAGVTQTPRYLIKTRGQQVTLSCSPISGHRSVSWYQQTPGQGLQFLFEYFSETQRNKGNFPGRFSGRQFSNSRSEMNVSTLELGDSALYLCASSLSKTGFYEQYFGPGTRLTVT.

V usage is TRBV14 and J usage is TRBJ2-5. The germline V gene has CDR1 SGHDN and CDR2 FVKESK. CDR3 length: 12 residues. This chain's CDR3 is CASRQLGESQYF.

The rearrangement links TRBV28 to TRBJ2-1. The CDR3 has 15 amino acids. The V gene's germline CDR1 is MDHEN and CDR2 SYDVKM. CDR3 protein: CASVQPGGAYNEQFF.

The V and J genes are TRBV6-2 or TRBV6-3 and TRBJ2-7; TCRdb names TRBD2, which stays unverified in the absence of DNA. The germline CDR1 and CDR2 sequences are MNHEY and SVGEGT. The CDR3 runs to 21 residues. Here the CDR3 reads CASSLRTSGIKPISLAYEQYF.

V gene TRBV6-4 combines with J gene TRBJ2-2; TCRdb gives TRBD1 as the D gene, but with no DNA this cannot be confirmed. Germline V lookup: CDR1 MRHNA, CDR2 SNTAGT. This CDR3 is built from 15 residues. The CDR3 sequence is CASSAGQGNTGELFF.

The chain couples TRBV7-8 to TRBJ2-3; TCRdb's assignment of TRBD1 cannot be checked, as there is no DNA. Germline CDR1 and CDR2: SGHVS and FQNEAQ. The CDR3 contains 15 residues. CDR3 residues: CASSFSGRDTDTQYF.

The chain links TRBV10-1 to TRBJ2-1; the TCRdb call, TRBD2, lacks DNA for checking. The CDR3 contains 16 residues. In germline, CDR1 is WNHNN, CDR2 SYGVQD (reference sequence). The CDR3 region is CASSDPSSGSYNEQFF.

J is TRBJ1-2 and V is TRBV9; the TCRdb call, TRBD1, lacks DNA for checking. CDR1 is SGDLS and CDR2 is YYNGEE in the germline V gene. This CDR3 has 15 residues. The CDR3 loop reads CASSPTGAPNYGYTF. The complete variable domain, with remaining parts taken from reference TRBV9 and TRBJ1-2, reads DSGVTQTPKHLITATGQRVTLRCSPRSGDLSVYWYQQSLDQGLQFLIQYYNGEERAKGNILERFSAQQFPDLHSELNLSSLELGDSALYFCASSPTGAPNYGYTFGSGTRLTVV.

The chain links TRBV29-1 to TRBJ2-4; the TCRdb D gene call, TRBD2, has no DNA to confirm it. This CDR3 has 11 amino acids. Germline V gene lookup returns CDR1 SQVTM and CDR2 ANQGSEA. This chain's CDR3 is CSVRDRNIQYF.

The gene calls are TRBV9 and TRBJ1-1. The CDR3 loop spans 15 amino acids. In germline, CDR1 is SGDLS, CDR2 YYNGEE. The CDR3 loop is CASSVDGYASTEAFF.

The J gene is TRBJ2-3, the V gene TRBV29-1; without DNA, the TCRdb call of TRBD1 cannot be checked. Germline lookup yields CDR1 SQVTM and CDR2 ANQGSEA. The CDR3 spans 14 residues. CDR3 region: CSVHPGVVADTQYF.

The chain has TRBV7-9 and TRBJ2-7; TCRdb designates TRBD1, a call that cannot be tested without DNA. The CDR3 consists of 14 residues. Germline CDR1 and CDR2: SEHNR and FQNEAQ (reference sequence). CDR3 amino acids: CASSPQGDYYEQYF.

This rearrangement joins TRBV29-1 to TRBJ2-2; with no DNA, the TCRdb D assignment of TRBD1 cannot be verified. Germline V gene data show CDR1 as SQVTM and CDR2 as ANQGSEA. The CDR3 has 16 residues. CDR3 loop: CSVRGQGRANTGELFF.

This chain links TRBV29-1 with TRBJ2-7; TCRdb reports TRBD1, a call that lacks DNA to check it against. The CDR3 runs to 13 residues. Germline values: CDR1 SQVTM, CDR2 ANQGSEA. The chain's CDR3 is CSVGDRWRAEQYF.

This rearrangement joins TRBV7-9 to TRBJ2-2; TCRdb designates TRBD1, a call that cannot be tested without DNA. This CDR3 has 16 amino acids. CDR1 and CDR2 from the germline V gene are SEHNR and FQNEAQ (reference sequence). The CDR3 region is CASSLAPGGATGELFF.

The rearrangement links TRBV7-3 to TRBJ2-1; TCRdb picks TRBD2, but there is no DNA to check that call. This CDR3 has 16 amino acids. Germline CDR1 and CDR2: SGHTA and FQGTGA. The CDR3 protein is CASSLKWSGDYNEQFF.

The chain combines TRBV29-1 with TRBJ1-1. This CDR3 contains 11 residues. CDR1 and CDR2 from the germline V gene are SQVTM and ANQGSEA. This CDR3 reads CSVTKNTKAFF.

J is TRBJ2-1 and V is TRBV7-9; TCRdb names TRBD1, which stays unverified in the absence of DNA. CDR3 length: 13 amino acids. Germline lookup yields CDR1 SEHNR and CDR2 FQNEAQ (reference sequence). The CDR3 sequence is CASSLTLGNEQFF.

The V and J genes are TRBV29-1 and TRBJ2-3; TCRdb returns TRBD2, unconfirmable since there is no DNA. The CDR3 sequence is 15 residues long. Germline loops: CDR1 SQVTM, CDR2 ANQGSEA. CDR3 in amino acids: CSVVLGTTYTDTQYF.

The chain recombines TRBV3-1 with TRBJ2-1; absent DNA, TCRdb's TRBD1 call cannot be checked. The CDR3 consists of 18 residues. Germline V gene data show CDR1 as LGHDT and CDR2 as YNNKEL (reference sequence). The CDR3 reads CASSQGQGQMSSYNEQFF.

The rearrangement joins TRBV28 to TRBJ2-5; lacking DNA, the TRBD2 call made by TCRdb goes unchecked. The germline CDR1 and CDR2 sequences are MDHEN and SYDVKM. This CDR3 spans 19 amino acids. CDR3 protein: CASSPPINTSGRDGETQYF. Using reference TRBV28 and TRBJ2-5 for the parts outside the CDR3, the full variable domain is DVKVTQSSRYLVKRTGEKVFLECVQDMDHENMFWYRQDPGLGLRLIYFSYDVKMKEKGDIPEGYSVSREKKERFSLILESASTNQTSMYLCASSPPINTSGRDGETQYFGPGTRLLVL.

The chain links TRBV13 to TRBJ2-1; TCRdb's D gene call, TRBD2, goes unchecked for lack of DNA. Per the germline V gene, CDR1 is PRHDT and CDR2 is FYEKMQ (reference sequence). The CDR3 is made up of 19 amino acids. This chain's CDR3 is CASSLPPGLAGASYNEQFF.

The V call is TRBV9, the J call TRBJ2-3; the D call from TCRdb, TRBD1, cannot be confirmed without DNA. The germline gives CDR1 SGDLS, CDR2 YYNGEE. The CDR3 is made up of 17 amino acids. CDR3 sequence: CASSLLGRVISADTQYF.

The CDR3 sequence: CANDLDLGEQYF. The gene calls are TRBV6-4 and TRBJ2-7. From germline, CDR1 is MRHNA and CDR2 SNTAGT. CDR3 length equals 12 residues.